This T cell receptor beta chain is drawn from a study of blood T cells in healthy people across ages. V gave up 6 bases and J gave up 6 bases; unmatched junction bases: 8. The length of the CDR3 is 12 residues. Germline-derived CDR1 and CDR2 are SQVTM and ANQGSEA. A second PCR, run for about 6 to 11 cycles, used a sample-barcoded 5' primer plus a J-beta primer mix. Each CDR3 protein gets one entry after TCRdb re-called the 5' RACE reads with MiXCR. The sample has fewer than 1.5 million distinct CDR3 sequences; 42% are singletons. This TCR came from a woman aged 18 to 35 in good health. The sequencing sample was made of blood. This chain joins TRBV29-1 and TRBJ2-7; 7 nucleotides line up with TRBD2. CDR3 sequence: CSVGGRRREQYF. CDR3 nucleotides: TGCAGCGTGGGCGGGAGAAGGCGCGAGCAGTACTTC.